Included here is one T cell receptor beta chain sequence, with context. The sample comes from a study of blood T cell repertoires in COVID-19. Study as a whole: Specimens from acute and convalescent COVID-19 originated in the United States, Italy and Spain. PBMCs, B-cell-depleted T cells, or T cells were the source of the cDNA or gDNA that made up the material.

Germline V gene sequence: CDR1 SGHRS, CDR2 YFSETQ. CDR3 length: 15 amino acids. Unmatched junction bases numbered 13, after V lost 7 bases and J lost 6 bases. Per the authors' pipeline: By means of reference gene primer amplification, nucleated cell counts were estimated. TCRdb's copy holds only in-frame clones and misses some; the assay was immunoSEQ multiplex PCR. The V and J calls and clone size are taken from that table; D and trimming were inferred from the DNA. This table holds 200,000 to 300,000 clones, roughly 87% found once. The specimen sequenced was peripheral blood. The receptor was isolated from a man aged 55 to 70 who had recovered from COVID-19. The rearrangement links TRBV5-1 to TRBJ2-5; 9 positions match TRBD1. CDR3 sequence (DNA): TGCGCCAGCTCAGGAGGGACAGGGTTTCGCCAGACCCAGTACTTC. This sequence encodes CASSGGTGFRQTQYF.